The 12 T cell receptor beta chains given below trace back to one sample, sequenced in a study of T cell changes during pregnancy in multiple sclerosis. Sequencing used immunoSEQ multiplex PCR; TCRdb keeps in-frame clones, though not all of them. The data show roughly 15,000 clones, with roughly 86% seen just once and 8% to 10% held by the top ten. The sample consisted of CD8+ T cells from peripheral blood mononuclear cells, taken in the second trimester of pregnancy. The receptors derive from a female donor in good health, enrolled as a control in a pregnancy study.

The chain couples TRBV4-3 to TRBJ2-2; possible D gene TRBD2, 7 bases. The CDR3 runs to 16 residues. Per the germline V gene, CDR1 is LGHNA and CDR2 is YSLEER. V dropped 0 bases and J dropped 9 bases, with 17 bases sitting between them. CDR3 loop: CASSQEPPGGQWELFF. The CDR3 DNA follows: TGCGCCAGCAGCCAAGAGCCCCCCGGGGGGCAATGGGAGCTGTTTTTT.

The gene calls are TRBV27 and TRBJ2-2, with 7 nucleotides matching TRBD1. The germline CDR1 and CDR2 sequences are MNHEY and SMNVEV (reference sequence). This CDR3 region has 13 residues. The J segment lost 2 bases and the V segment lost 10 bases, leaving 4 bases of the junction unmatched. This CDR3 is CATGTANTGELFF. DNA of the CDR3: TGTGCCACCGGGACAGCCAACACCGGGGAGCTGTTTTTT.

In its sample, this clone was seen once. The chain has TRBV7-9 and TRBJ1-2; TRBD1 aligns across 8 bases. The CDR3 covers 16 residues. V shed 0 bases and J 7 bases; nucleotides not matched to a gene: 10. Germline V gives CDR1 SEHNR, CDR2 FQNEAQ (reference sequence). CDR3 in amino acids: CASSLAYTDRESGYTF. The CDR3 DNA follows: TGTGCCAGCAGCTTAGCCTATACGGACAGGGAGAGTGGCTACACCTTC.

Regarding this clone: The identical CDR3 is also encoded by other nucleotide sequences in the sample. J is TRBJ2-1 and V is TRBV4-3; D perhaps matches TRBD2 (7 bases). Germline V gene sequence: CDR1 LGHNA, CDR2 YSLEER. Deletions cut 0 bases from V and 6 bases from J, with 15 bases between. The CDR3 totals 16 residues. In DNA, the CDR3 is TGCGCCAGCAGCCAAGACGGGGGGCAGGGTGGCAATGAGCAGTTCTTC. Amino acids: CASSQDGGQGGNEQFF.

In its sample, this clone was seen once. This chain joins TRBV15 and TRBJ2-3; possibly TRBD2 for D (6 bases). CDR3 length: 21 amino acids. V lost 5 bases, J lost 0 bases, and 30 bases lay in between. CDR1 is LNHNV, CDR2 YYDKDF, per germline (reference sequence). The CDR3 loop reads CATSSTPGTPREESSTDTQYF. CDR3 DNA: TGTGCCACCAGCTCAACCCCCGGGACTCCGAGGGAGGAATCTAGCACAGATACGCAGTATTTT.

The rearrangement joins TRBV4-3 to TRBJ2-7, with TRBD1 matching over 10 bases. V gave up 0 bases and J gave up 2 bases; unmatched junction bases: 7. CDR1 is LGHNA, CDR2 YSLEER, per germline. The CDR3 contains 17 residues. The CDR3 region is CASSQDSTGTGAYEQYF. CDR3 DNA: TGCGCCAGCAGCCAAGATTCTACCGGGACAGGGGCCTACGAGCAGTACTTC.

The V gene is TRBV7-9, the J gene TRBJ1-5; TRBD1 matches at 7 bases. The CDR3 sequence is 15 residues long. The V and J ends lost 5 bases and 2 bases, in that order; junction bases with no gene match: 6. From germline, CDR1 is SEHNR and CDR2 FQNEAQ (reference sequence). CDR3 in DNA: TGTGCCAGCAGCCGGACAGGAGTTGGCAATCAGCCCCAGCATTTT. This translates into CASSRTGVGNQPQHF. Full variable domain (missing parts from reference TRBV7-9 and TRBJ1-5): DTGVSQNPRHKITKRGQNVTFRCDPISEHNRLYWYRQTLGQGPEFLTYFQNEAQLEKSRLLSDRFSAERPKGSFSTLEIQRTEQGDSAMYLCASSRTGVGNQPQHFGDGTRLSIL.

The V call is TRBV28, the J call TRBJ2-5; perhaps TRBD1 as D (5 bases). This CDR3 is built from 13 residues. Germline values: CDR1 MDHEN, CDR2 SYDVKM. V was shortened by 9 bases and J by 9 bases, with 20 bases between the two germline ends. CDR3 protein: CASIGGRDIAQYF. The CDR3 DNA sequence: TGTGCCAGTATTGGCGGCAGGGATATTGCCCAGTACTTC.

The rearrangement joins TRBV11-2 to TRBJ2-5, with 7 bases aligning to TRBD2. Germline V gene data show CDR1 as SGHAT and CDR2 as FQNNGV. The length of the CDR3 is 14 residues. V shed 5 bases, J shed 4 bases, and the junction held 7 bases outside the gene matches. The CDR3 is CASSAGTGGETQYF. The CDR3 bases are TGTGCCAGCAGCGCCGGAACGGGAGGAGAGACCCAGTACTTC. Variable domain in full (rest from reference TRBV11-2 and TRBJ2-5): EAGVAQSPRYKIIEKRQSVAFWCNPISGHATLYWYQQILGQGPKLLIQFQNNGVVDDSQLPKDRFSAERLKGVDSTLKIQPAKLEDSAVYLCASSAGTGGETQYFGPGTRLLVL.

Details on this clone: The sample carries other DNA sequences with the same CDR3. The V call is TRBV7-9, the J call TRBJ1-2; D is ambiguous. Germline V CDR1 and CDR2: SEHNR, FQNEAQ (reference sequence). The CDR3 is 12 residues long. Trimming stripped 1 base from V and 5 bases from J, with 5 bases between. This chain's CDR3 is CASSLGGYGYTF. The CDR3 region has the DNA TGTGCCAGCAGCTTAGGCGGGTATGGCTACACCTTC.

This clone is a singleton in its sample. The chain is built from TRBV19 and TRBJ1-1; no clear D. The CDR3 has 13 amino acids. V was pared by 7 bases and J by 0 bases, with 9 bases between. The V gene's germline CDR1 is LNHDA and CDR2 SQIVND (reference sequence). The CDR3 sequence is CASTVTVNTEAFF. The CDR3 coding sequence is TGTGCCAGTACGGTGACTGTGAACACTGAAGCTTTCTTT.

The J gene is TRBJ1-1, the V gene TRBV13; D is uncertain. Between the trimmed V and J ends, which lost 3 bases and 1 base, there was a span of 18 bases. Germline assignment: CDR1 PRHDT and CDR2 FYEKMQ (reference sequence). This CDR3 has 17 residues. The CDR3 bases are TGTGCCAGCAGCTTCACTTACCCACTTGACTGGAACACTGAAGCTTTCTTT. It specifies CASSFTYPLDWNTEAFF.